These T cell receptor beta chains were read from a single sample in a study of high-grade serous ovarian cancer treatment subgroups. Clones were read by immunoSEQ multiplex PCR, and TCRdb kept only the in-frame ones, dropping some. This sample has approximately 3,500 clones, with 70% to 80% found just once. Sequenced material: tumor tissue. These receptors were obtained from a human donor with high-grade serous ovarian cancer. Each CDR3 is given with its conserved first and last residue. Each record gives: D gene, clone size, J gene, V gene, CDR3 protein, CDR3 DNA. A D gene is named only where the DNA matches it firmly. The size of a clone is reported for some rows only, either as once, few or many, or as a class for expanded clones.

d_gene: -; abundance: large; j_gene: TRBJ1-5; v_gene: TRBV5-6; CDR3aa: CASSSWGGSQPQHF; CDR3nt: TGTGCCAGCAGCTCGTGGGGGGGCAGTCAGCCCCAGCATTTT
d_gene: TRBD1; abundance: -; j_gene: TRBJ1-2; v_gene: TRBV9; CDR3aa: CASSATGGGYTF; CDR3nt: TGTGCCAGCAGCGCGACAGGGGGCGGCTACACCTTC
d_gene: -; abundance: -; j_gene: TRBJ2-2; v_gene: TRBV2; CDR3aa: CASRARGLSTGELFF; CDR3nt: TGTGCCAGCAGGGCCCGGGGGCTTAGCACCGGGGAGCTGTTTTTT
d_gene: TRBD1; abundance: medium-sized; j_gene: TRBJ2-7; v_gene: TRBV18; CDR3aa: CASSKIGQGDHEQYF; CDR3nt: TGTGCCAGCTCAAAAATTGGACAGGGGGATCACGAGCAGTACTTC
d_gene: -; abundance: -; j_gene: TRBJ1-2; v_gene: TRBV27; CDR3aa: CASSFREGHLDGYTF; CDR3nt: TGTGCCAGCAGTTTTAGGGAGGGCCACCTAGATGGCTACACCTTC
d_gene: -; abundance: -; j_gene: TRBJ1-4; v_gene: TRBV4-3; CDR3aa: CASSQDLSGWSTNEKLFF; CDR3nt: TGCGCCAGCAGCCAAGATCTCTCAGGGTGGTCAACTAATGAAAAACTGTTTTTT
d_gene: -; abundance: -; j_gene: TRBJ1-5; v_gene: TRBV15; CDR3aa: CATGNNQPQHF; CDR3nt: TGTGCCACCGGGAACAATCAGCCCCAGCATTTT
d_gene: TRBD1; abundance: medium-sized; j_gene: TRBJ1-2; v_gene: TRBV10-3; CDR3aa: CAISFGTGDGLGYTF; CDR3nt: TGTGCCATCAGTTTTGGGACAGGGGACGGATTGGGCTACACCTTC
d_gene: TRBD2; abundance: -; j_gene: TRBJ2-1; v_gene: TRBV19; CDR3aa: CASSIPLSGGAGNEQFF; CDR3nt: TGTGCCAGTAGTATTCCCCTTAGCGGGGGGGCCGGCAATGAGCAGTTCTTC
d_gene: -; abundance: -; j_gene: TRBJ1-5; v_gene: TRBV6-1; CDR3aa: CASGTQGNQPQHF; CDR3nt: TGTGCCAGCGGCACTCAGGGTAATCAGCCCCAGCATTTT
d_gene: -; abundance: once; j_gene: TRBJ2-7; v_gene: TRBV6-5; CDR3aa: CASSLPYYEQYF; CDR3nt: TGTGCCAGCAGTCTGCCCTACTACGAGCAGTACTTC
d_gene: -; abundance: -; j_gene: TRBJ2-7; v_gene: TRBV9; CDR3aa: CASSPPTTGTVGLEQYF; CDR3nt: TGTGCCAGCAGCCCCCCGACTACCGGGACGGTGGGCCTCGAGCAGTACTTC
d_gene: TRBD2; abundance: -; j_gene: TRBJ2-5; v_gene: TRBV28; CDR3aa: CASTSQLVGGAETQYF; CDR3nt: TGTGCCAGCACCTCTCAACTTGTCGGGGGGGCAGAGACCCAGTACTTC
d_gene: TRBD1; abundance: -; j_gene: TRBJ2-1; v_gene: TRBV5-8; CDR3aa: CASRDRGDEQFF; CDR3nt: TGTGCCAGCAGAGACAGGGGAGACGAGCAGTTCTTC
d_gene: TRBD1; abundance: -; j_gene: TRBJ2-7; v_gene: TRBV29-1; CDR3aa: CSVEGQGKRQYF; CDR3nt: TGCAGCGTCGAGGGACAGGGGAAAAGGCAGTACTTC
d_gene: -; abundance: -; j_gene: TRBJ2-7; v_gene: TRBV11-2; CDR3aa: CASSSSYEQYF; CDR3nt: TGTGCCAGCAGCTCATCCTACGAGCAGTACTTC
d_gene: TRBD1; abundance: once; j_gene: TRBJ1-6; v_gene: TRBV7-9; CDR3aa: CASSRGDSPNSPLHF; CDR3nt: TGTGCCAGCAGCCGAGGGGACAGCCCCAATTCACCCCTCCACTTT
d_gene: TRBD1; abundance: -; j_gene: TRBJ1-2; v_gene: TRBV5-6; CDR3aa: CASSIGTVGYTF; CDR3nt: TGTGCCAGCAGCATAGGGACAGTCGGCTACACCTTC
d_gene: TRBD1; abundance: -; j_gene: TRBJ1-1; v_gene: TRBV19; CDR3aa: CASSIFGTGVPTEAFF; CDR3nt: TGTGCCAGTAGTATCTTCGGGACAGGGGTCCCCACTGAAGCTTTCTTT
d_gene: -; abundance: -; j_gene: TRBJ2-2; v_gene: TRBV6-6; CDR3aa: CASTAARPGAGELFF; CDR3nt: TGTGCCAGCACTGCCGCAAGACCGGGCGCCGGGGAGCTGTTTTTT
d_gene: TRBD1; abundance: -; j_gene: TRBJ1-4; v_gene: TRBV4-3; CDR3aa: CASSQERTGNEKLFF; CDR3nt: TGCGCCAGCAGCCAAGAGAGGACAGGGAATGAAAAACTGTTTTTT
d_gene: TRBD1; abundance: -; j_gene: TRBJ1-2; v_gene: TRBV5-1; CDR3aa: CASRVMTGSNYGYTF; CDR3nt: TGCGCCAGCAGGGTTATGACAGGGAGTAACTATGGCTACACCTTC
d_gene: TRBD2; abundance: -; j_gene: TRBJ2-3; v_gene: TRBV5-4; CDR3aa: CASSSGLAGIDTQYF; CDR3nt: TGTGCCAGCAGCTCCGGACTAGCGGGGATAGATACGCAGTATTTT
d_gene: -; abundance: -; j_gene: TRBJ2-7; v_gene: TRBV4-3; CDR3aa: CASSQEYPAGEQYF; CDR3nt: TGCGCCAGCAGCCAAGAATACCCCGCGGGGGAGCAGTACTTC
d_gene: TRBD2; abundance: -; j_gene: TRBJ2-7; v_gene: TRBV14; CDR3aa: CASSQSGLGLYEQYF; CDR3nt: TGTGCCAGCAGCCAATCAGGACTAGGGCTCTACGAGCAGTACTTC
d_gene: TRBD1; abundance: -; j_gene: TRBJ2-7; v_gene: TRBV4-1; CDR3aa: CASSHPGQGGYEQYF; CDR3nt: TGCGCCAGCAGCCACCCGGGACAGGGTGGCTACGAGCAGTACTTC
d_gene: TRBD2; abundance: -; j_gene: TRBJ2-1; v_gene: TRBV11-2; CDR3aa: CASSLGRGGGLEQFF; CDR3nt: TGTGCCAGCAGCTTAGGTAGGGGCGGGGGGCTAGAGCAGTTCTTC
d_gene: -; abundance: -; j_gene: TRBJ2-1; v_gene: TRBV28; CDR3aa: CASSPRAGAIYNEQFF; CDR3nt: TGTGCCAGCAGTCCCCGGGCCGGGGCTATCTACAATGAGCAGTTCTTC
d_gene: -; abundance: -; j_gene: TRBJ2-7; v_gene: TRBV5-4; CDR3aa: CASSLKAAPYEQYF; CDR3nt: TGTGCCAGCAGCTTGAAGGCGGCCCCCTACGAGCAGTACTTC
d_gene: -; abundance: few; j_gene: TRBJ1-5; v_gene: TRBV19; CDR3aa: CASKSGGNQPQHF; CDR3nt: TGTGCCAGTAAGTCGGGAGGGAATCAGCCCCAGCATTTT
d_gene: -; abundance: -; j_gene: TRBJ2-7; v_gene: TRBV21-1; CDR3aa: CASQLGKGQGQSYEQYF; CDR3nt: TGTGCCAGCCAATTGGGAAAGGGGCAGGGACAATCCTACGAGCAGTACTTC
d_gene: -; abundance: medium-sized; j_gene: TRBJ2-2; v_gene: TRBV5-4; CDR3aa: CASRRQGVGELFF; CDR3nt: TGTGCCAGCAGACGTCAGGGTGTCGGGGAGCTGTTTTTT
d_gene: -; abundance: -; j_gene: TRBJ2-3; v_gene: TRBV5-4; CDR3aa: CASSAGIPPDTQYF; CDR3nt: TGTGCCAGCAGCGCCGGGATCCCACCAGATACGCAGTATTTT
d_gene: -; abundance: -; j_gene: TRBJ2-6; v_gene: TRBV6-5; CDR3aa: CASSYSMDSGANVLTF; CDR3nt: TGTGCCAGCAGTTACTCGATGGACTCTGGGGCCAACGTCCTGACTTTC
d_gene: -; abundance: -; j_gene: TRBJ1-2; v_gene: TRBV10-3; CDR3aa: CAISEGIGYGYTF; CDR3nt: TGTGCCATCAGTGAGGGCATCGGCTATGGCTACACCTTC
d_gene: -; abundance: -; j_gene: TRBJ2-7; v_gene: TRBV9; CDR3aa: CASSVRFGYEQYF; CDR3nt: TGTGCCAGCAGCGTACGCTTCGGCTACGAGCAGTACTTC